A selection of T cell receptor beta chains follows, all from one sample in a study of blood T cell repertoires in COVID-19. Libraries were prepared by immunoSEQ multiplex PCR; TCRdb keeps only in-frame clonotypes and omits some of them. The sample contains roughly 240,000 clones, around 86% of which appear only once. The sample comprised PBMCs or T cells enriched from blood (not recorded which). These receptors all come from a woman aged 45-65 years who had recovered from COVID-19. CDR3s include the opening cysteine and the closing phenylalanine or tryptophan. The D gene is left open where the match is weak. Clone size, where shown, is once, few, many, or a class for clones that have expanded.

j_gene | abundance | v_gene | d_gene | CDR3aa | CDR3nt
TRBJ2-7 | NA | TRBV5-1 | TRBD2 | CASSLAAGGPIREQYF | TGCGCCAGCAGCTTGGCTGCGGGAGGGCCTATTAGGGAGCAGTACTTC
TRBJ1-1 | NA | TRBV15 | TRBD1 | CATSRDRDRGPEAFF | TGTGCCACCAGCAGAGATCGGGACAGGGGACCTGAAGCTTTCTTT
TRBJ2-7 | NA | TRBV5-5 | TRBD2 | CASRTGTSGTYEQYF | TGTGCCAGCAGGACCGGGACTAGCGGAACCTACGAGCAGTACTTC
TRBJ2-3 | NA | TRBV5-1 | NA | CASSLGAVTSSTDTQYF | TGCGCCAGCAGCTTGGGGGCAGTTACATCTAGCACAGATACGCAGTATTTT
TRBJ2-5 | once | TRBV6-2/TRBV6-3 | TRBD2 | CASSKLTSWETQYF | TGTGCCAGCAGCAAATTGACTAGCTGGGAGACCCAGTACTTC
TRBJ2-2 | NA | TRBV27 | NA | CASSYPMMNTNTGELFF | TGTGCCAGCAGTTACCCTATGATGAATACGAACACCGGGGAGCTGTTTTTT
TRBJ2-7 | NA | TRBV5-5 | NA | CASSFSLGSTYEQYF | TGTGCCAGCAGCTTCTCCCTGGGGAGCACCTACGAGCAGTACTTC
TRBJ1-1 | NA | TRBV5-8 | NA | CASSLQQVINMNTEAFF | TGTGCCAGCAGCTTGCAACAGGTGATCAACATGAACACTGAAGCTTTCTTT
TRBJ1-2 | NA | TRBV6-1 | NA | CASSEKLYGYTF | TGTGCCAGCAGTGAGAAACTCTATGGCTACACCTTC
TRBJ2-1 | few | TRBV20-1 | NA | CSASRGYNEQFF | TGCAGTGCTAGTAGGGGATACAATGAGCAGTTCTTC
TRBJ1-1 | NA | TRBV29-1 | TRBD1 | CSVEVWGTDEAFF | TGCAGCGTTGAAGTCTGGGGGACAGATGAAGCTTTCTTT
TRBJ2-3 | NA | TRBV21-1 | NA | CASSKDASWTALNTQYF | TGTGCCAGCAGCAAAGATGCCTCGTGGACAGCCTTAAATACGCAGTATTTT
TRBJ2-3 | NA | TRBV30 | NA | CACSRATSTDTQYF | TGTGCCTGCAGCAGAGCGACTAGCACAGATACGCAGTATTTT
TRBJ2-3 | NA | TRBV7-9 | TRBD1 | CASSLAGTDTDTQYF | TGTGCCAGCAGCTTAGCCGGGACAGACACAGATACGCAGTATTTT
TRBJ1-1 | NA | TRBV5-1 | NA | CASSLSGWRMNTEAFF | TGCGCCAGCAGCTTGTCGGGGTGGAGGATGAACACTGAAGCTTTCTTT
TRBJ2-3 | few | TRBV9 | NA | CASNLGFSTDTQYF | TGTGCCAGCAACCTAGGATTTTCCACAGATACGCAGTATTTT
TRBJ1-5 | NA | TRBV6-5 | TRBD1 | CASSLTGGGNQPQHF | TGTGCCAGCAGTCTGACAGGGGGCGGCAATCAGCCCCAGCATTTT
TRBJ1-3 | NA | TRBV3-1/TRBV3-2 | NA | CASSQPGRGGNTIYF | TGTGCCAGCAGCCAACCGGGCCGAGGGGGAAACACCATATATTTT
TRBJ2-1 | NA | TRBV7-2 | TRBD2 | CASSLLAGEQFF | TGTGCCAGCAGCCTACTAGCGGGTGAGCAGTTCTTC
TRBJ2-3 | NA | TRBV7-9 | NA | CASSSSPDTQYF | TGTGCCAGCAGCTCCTCCCCAGATACGCAGTATTTT
TRBJ2-1 | NA | TRBV2 | NA | CASRGGTASYNEQFF | TGTGCCAGCAGGGGCGGGACGGCATCCTACAATGAGCAGTTCTTC
TRBJ1-5 | NA | TRBV27 | TRBD1 | CASRPQGAINQPQHF | TGTGCCAGCAGGCCCCAGGGGGCCATCAATCAGCCCCAGCATTTT
TRBJ2-7 | NA | TRBV7-9 | NA | CASSRAPDGTPTGPSYEQYF | TGTGCCAGCAGCAGAGCCCCGGACGGGACACCAACTGGGCCCTCCTACGAGCAGTACTTC
TRBJ2-2 | NA | TRBV4-2 | NA | CASSQRGGRTNTGELFF | TGTGCCAGCAGCCAAAGGGGGGGGCGCACGAACACCGGGGAGCTGTTTTTT
TRBJ1-2 | NA | TRBV7-8 | TRBD1 | CASSLAIGGGQGWYGYTF | TGTGCCAGCAGCTTAGCGATCGGTGGGGGACAGGGATGGTATGGCTACACCTTC
TRBJ1-6 | NA | TRBV27 | TRBD1 | CASSLRGSYNSPLHF | TGTGCCAGCAGCCTCAGGGGGTCCTATAATTCACCCCTCCACTTT
TRBJ2-1 | NA | TRBV4-3 | TRBD2 | CASSPGLAVNNEQFF | TGCGCCAGCAGCCCGGGACTAGCGGTGAACAATGAGCAGTTCTTC
TRBJ2-4 | NA | TRBV4-3 | TRBD1 | CASSQGTGRGNIQYF | TGCGCCAGCAGCCAGGGGACAGGGCGTGGTAACATTCAGTACTTC
TRBJ1-1 | NA | TRBV28 | NA | CASILLPTEAFF | TGTGCCAGCATACTTTTGCCCACTGAAGCTTTCTTT
TRBJ2-7 | many | TRBV29-1 | NA | CSVEDPGVPGEQYF | TGCAGCGTTGAAGATCCGGGGGTTCCAGGCGAGCAGTACTTC
TRBJ2-1 | NA | TRBV7-3 | TRBD2 | CASSLTPTSGSIYNEQFF | TGTGCCAGCAGCTTAACACCGACTAGCGGGAGTATCTACAATGAGCAGTTCTTC
TRBJ1-6 | NA | TRBV7-3 | NA | CASSSGVRGSSPLHF | TGTGCCAGCAGCTCGGGGGTTAGGGGTAGTTCACCCCTCCACTTT
TRBJ1-2 | NA | TRBV10-3 | NA | CAISESGGYGYTF | TGTGCCATCAGTGAGTCTGGAGGGTATGGCTACACCTTC
TRBJ1-5 | NA | TRBV7-9 | TRBD1 | CASSLVGVRTGGNQPQHF | TGTGCCAGCAGCTTAGTCGGCGTGCGGACAGGAGGCAATCAGCCCCAGCATTTT
TRBJ1-1 | NA | TRBV7-9 | NA | CASSLVLNTEAFF | TGTGCCAGCAGCTTAGTATTGAACACTGAAGCTTTCTTT
TRBJ1-1 | many | TRBV20-1 | NA | CSASRGLSTEAFF | TGCAGTGCTAGTAGGGGTCTCTCGACTGAAGCTTTCTTT
TRBJ1-2 | NA | TRBV5-4 | NA | CASSLGGLAGYGYTF | TGTGCCAGCAGCTTGGGGGGGTTAGCGGGCTATGGCTACACCTTC
TRBJ2-1 | few | TRBV29-1 | TRBD2 | CSVGRSAGDEQFF | TGCAGCGTTGGGAGGTCGGCGGGGGATGAGCAGTTCTTC
TRBJ2-7 | NA | TRBV4-3 | NA | CASSQDGGIPYEQYF | TGCGCCAGCAGCCAAGATGGGGGGATTCCCTACGAGCAGTACTTC
TRBJ1-4 | NA | TRBV6-5 | NA | CASSYSGGDEKLFF | TGTGCCAGCAGTTACTCGGGGGGTGATGAAAAACTGTTTTTT
TRBJ2-2 | NA | TRBV6-5 | NA | CASSYSLNGELFF | TGTGCCAGCAGTTACTCATTAAACGGGGAGCTGTTTTTT
TRBJ2-3 | NA | TRBV20-1 | NA | CSASVVARDTQYF | TGCAGTGCTAGTGTAGTAGCGAGGGATACGCAGTATTTT
TRBJ2-1 | NA | TRBV4-1 | NA | CASSRKREYEGSYNEQFF | TGCGCCAGCAGCCGTAAACGGGAGTATGAGGGGTCCTACAATGAGCAGTTCTTC
TRBJ2-3 | NA | TRBV24-1 | NA | CATSGRGGLADTQYF | TGTGCCACCAGTGGGAGGGGGGGGCTGGCAGATACGCAGTATTTT
TRBJ2-2 | NA | TRBV29-1 | NA | CSVAFGSEDTGELFF | TGCAGCGTTGCCTTCGGCTCGGAGGACACCGGGGAGCTGTTTTTT
TRBJ2-7 | NA | TRBV12-2 | NA | CASRLEGRDGRASYEQYF | TGTGCAAGTCGCTTAGAGGGGCGAGACGGGAGGGCCTCCTACGAGCAGTACTTC
TRBJ1-1 | NA | TRBV12-3/TRBV12-4 | NA | CASSPNTEAFF | TGTGCCAGCAGCCCTAACACTGAAGCTTTCTTT
TRBJ2-5 | NA | TRBV6-1 | NA | CASSGPSIAGGRETQYF | TGTGCCAGCAGTGGTCCCTCGATCGCAGGGGGGAGGGAGACCCAGTACTTC
TRBJ2-1 | NA | TRBV7-2 | TRBD2 | CASSLEPPTSGGYNEQFF | TGTGCCAGCAGCTTAGAACCCCCTACTAGCGGGGGATACAATGAGCAGTTCTTC
TRBJ2-1 | NA | TRBV9 | TRBD2 | CASSAGTRSSGGQFF | TGTGCCAGCAGCGCCGGGACTAGATCGTCCGGGGGGCAGTTCTTC
TRBJ2-7 | NA | TRBV10-2 | NA | CASSDPRQALTYEQYF | TGCGCCAGCAGTGACCCCCGACAGGCGCTTACCTACGAGCAGTACTTC
TRBJ1-2 | NA | TRBV5-6 | TRBD1 | CASSLGDRTGYGYTF | TGTGCCAGCAGCTTGGGGGATAGGACAGGGTATGGCTACACCTTC
TRBJ1-2 | NA | TRBV5-6 | NA | CASSWGEEGIYGYTF | TGTGCCAGCAGCTGGGGGGAAGAGGGGATCTATGGCTACACCTTC
TRBJ2-7 | NA | TRBV19 | TRBD1 | CASSPTGTGGKYEQYF | TGTGCCAGTAGTCCGACCGGGACAGGGGGCAAATACGAGCAGTACTTC
TRBJ2-7 | once | TRBV5-1 | TRBD1 | CASSLGFPGQGWTYEQYF | TGCGCCAGCAGCTTGGGGTTCCCGGGACAGGGGTGGACCTACGAGCAGTACTTC
TRBJ2-1 | NA | TRBV7-2 | TRBD2 | CASSSRTSGRGSYNEQFF | TGTGCCAGCAGCTCCCGGACTAGCGGGAGGGGATCCTACAATGAGCAGTTCTTC
TRBJ2-5 | NA | TRBV24-1 | NA | CATSDTRQDQETQYF | TGTGCCACCAGTGATACCCGACAGGACCAAGAGACCCAGTACTTC
TRBJ2-3 | NA | TRBV19 | TRBD2 | CASSITSWGGADTQYF | TGTGCCAGTAGTATAACTAGCTGGGGAGGGGCCGATACGCAGTATTTT